A few counts support the clone carrying this TCR beta chain. Its target is not known. This sample is drawn from a study of response to subunit inactivated influenza vaccine. Study observations and caveats: Seasonal influenza vaccination, on each occasion, was suggested by the authors to recruit few new T cells.

TCRdb reprocessed the RT-PCR reads via MiXCR and lists one record per CDR3 protein. This sample has 650,000 or so distinct CDR3 sequences, with roughly 15% found just once. The V and J ends lost 5 bases and 1 base respectively, with 9 bases between them. The length of the CDR3 is 14 residues. Germline V CDR1 and CDR2: SGHVS, FQNEAQ. The rearrangement joins TRBV7-8 to TRBJ1-5; the D is unclear. This TCR derives from a man in his fifties or sixties who received an inactivated influenza vaccine. Sequences were derived from PBMCs from blood, sampled 14 days before vaccination. As DNA, the CDR3 is TGTGCCAGCAGCACGACCGCGAGCAATCAGCCCCAGCATTTT. Its translation is CASSTTASNQPQHF.